This T cell receptor (beta chain) was identified during a study of blood T cell repertoires in COVID-19. Across the whole study: Spain, Italy and the United States supplied samples that represented acute and convalescent COVID-19. In each case, the material was cDNA or gDNA derived from T cells, B-cell-depleted T cells, or PBMCs.

Per the original data handling: Estimation of nucleated cell counts relied on the amplification of reference gene primers. The assay was immunoSEQ multiplex PCR, and TCRdb's table has in-frame clones only and misses some. V, J and clone size reflect that table, while D and trimming were determined from the DNA. The sample shows hundreds of thousands of clones, more than 80% of them seen only once. The germline V gene encodes CDR1 MNHEY and CDR2 SMNVEV (reference sequence). The V segment lost 5 bases and the J segment 4 bases; nucleotides outside the gene matches: 8. This CDR3 has 14 amino acids. Material for sequencing was peripheral blood. This chain connects TRBV27 to TRBJ2-7; TRBD2 matches 7 bases. This clonotype was obtained from a woman aged 30 to 39 with active or convalescent COVID-19. The CDR3 loop reads CASSRVISGYEQYF. CDR3 bases: TGTGCCAGCAGTCGGGTCATTAGCGGGTACGAGCAGTACTTC.